The 2 T cell receptor beta chains in this list originate from one sample, sequenced in a study of blood T cell repertoires in COVID-19. Repertoires were generated with immunoSEQ multiplex PCR, while TCRdb's copy carries only in-frame clones and drops some. The profile shows tens of thousands of clones, approximately 86% of them singletons. Sequenced sample: peripheral blood. These receptors were collected from a woman of 80 years or more with acute or convalescent COVID-19.

The chain links TRBV3-1 (or the pseudogene TRBV3-2) to TRBJ2-5; 8 bases map to TRBD1. CDR1 is LGHDT, CDR2 YNNKEL, per germline (reference sequence). Germline trimming cut 3 bases from V and 2 bases from J; bases unmatched to any gene: 5. CDR3 length equals 15 residues. DNA for the CDR3: TGTGCCAGCAGCCAGAACAGGGGGATGCAAGAGACCCAGTACTTC. It encodes CASSQNRGMQETQYF.

The gene calls are TRBV5-6 and TRBJ2-5; 8 bases align to TRBD1. CDR1 and CDR2 from the germline V gene are SGHDT and YYEEEE. J lost 5 bases, V lost 3 bases, and 3 bases had no gene match. This CDR3 is built from 13 residues. This CDR3 is CASSWGDRETQYF. CDR3 in DNA: TGTGCCAGCAGCTGGGGGGACAGGGAGACCCAGTACTTC.